Listed below are T cell receptor beta chains from one sample, sequenced in a study of T cells in localized non-small cell lung cancer. The repertoire was sequenced with immunoSEQ multiplex PCR; TCRdb's copy has only in-frame clones and lacks some. The sample comprises 40,000 to 50,000 clones, approximately 90% of which are singletons, and more than 6% rests with the top ten. The source was peripheral blood, collected before any cancer treatment. Receptor source: a woman aged 18 to 55 with stage III lung adenocarcinoma. The CDR3 runs from the conserved cysteine through the conserved F or W. D genes are given only for firm matches. Rows may omit the clone size; those that give it use once, few, many or a size class.

size: -
J: TRBJ1-1
length: 16
V: TRBV7-9
D: -
DNA: TGTGCCAGCAGCGCGGTGACAGGCGTCGGGTTCGCTGAAGCTTTCTTT
CDR3: CASSAVTGVGFAEAFF

size: -
J: TRBJ1-1
length: 13
V: TRBV7-2
D: -
DNA: TGTGCCAGCAACACGGGGGGCCTGTCTGAAGCTTTCTTT
CDR3: CASNTGGLSEAFF

size: -
J: TRBJ2-5
length: 14
V: TRBV5-1
D: -
DNA: TGCGCCAGCAGCTTTAGGGAGGCCCAAGAGACCCAGTACTTC
CDR3: CASSFREAQETQYF

size: few
J: TRBJ2-5
length: 16
V: TRBV6-1
D: TRBD1
DNA: TGTGCCAGCAGTGAGTCCGGACAGGGGGCGCGAAAGACCCAGTACTTC
CDR3: CASSESGQGARKTQYF

size: -
J: TRBJ2-3
length: 14
V: TRBV4-2
D: -
DNA: TGTGCCAGCAGCCAAGATACGGGACTCGATACGCAGTATTTT
CDR3: CASSQDTGLDTQYF

size: -
J: TRBJ2-2
length: 12
V: TRBV7-6
D: -
DNA: TGTGCCAGCAGCCCGCAGGGTGGGGAGCTGTTTTTT
CDR3: CASSPQGGELFF

size: -
J: TRBJ1-2
length: 14
V: TRBV5-1
D: -
DNA: TGCGCCAGCAGCCCCTACCTACAGGGAGAAGGCTACACCTTC
CDR3: CASSPYLQGEGYTF

size: -
J: TRBJ1-2
length: 16
V: TRBV6-4
D: -
DNA: TGTGCCAGCAGTGAAGTGGGGGGAAGGGGTGGGGATGGCTACACCTTC
CDR3: CASSEVGGRGGDGYTF

size: -
J: TRBJ1-1
length: 12
V: TRBV7-9
D: -
DNA: TGTGCCAGCAGCAACAACCAGGGGTCTGCTTTCTTT
CDR3: CASSNNQGSAFF

size: -
J: TRBJ2-3
length: 11
V: TRBV2
D: -
DNA: TGTGCCAGCAGTGGTGCAGATACGCAGTATTTT
CDR3: CASSGADTQYF

size: -
J: TRBJ1-2
length: 13
V: TRBV13
D: -
DNA: TGTGCCAGCAGCTTACGGGTCGAAGGTGGCTACACCTTC
CDR3: CASSLRVEGGYTF

size: -
J: TRBJ2-7
length: 16
V: TRBV9
D: TRBD2
DNA: TGTGCCAGCAGCGTCGGGCCTAGCGGGGGGGTATACGAGCAGTACTTC
CDR3: CASSVGPSGGVYEQYF

size: -
J: TRBJ2-5
length: 18
V: TRBV7-6
D: -
DNA: TGTGCCAGCAGCTCACCTGCCGGGGGCCTATCTTTCCAAGAGACCCAGTACTTC
CDR3: CASSSPAGGLSFQETQYF

size: -
J: TRBJ2-5
length: 13
V: TRBV5-1
D: -
DNA: TGCGCCAGCAGCTTTGGACTACAAGAGACCCAGTACTTC
CDR3: CASSFGLQETQYF

size: -
J: TRBJ1-1
length: 13
V: TRBV10-3
D: -
DNA: TGTGCCATCAGGGGACTCAGGAACACTGAAGCTTTCTTT
CDR3: CAIRGLRNTEAFF

size: -
J: TRBJ2-7
length: 13
V: TRBV6-5
D: -
DNA: TGTGCCAGCAGTTACTCAGGGCAATACGAGCAGTACTTC
CDR3: CASSYSGQYEQYF

size: -
J: TRBJ1-2
length: 11
V: TRBV30
D: -
DNA: TGTGCCTGGAGCCTACAGGGATTTTACACCTTC
CDR3: CAWSLQGFYTF

size: -
J: TRBJ2-7
length: 13
V: TRBV12-5
D: -
DNA: TGTGCTAGTGGCCAGGGAGTCCCGTCCGAGCAGTACTTC
CDR3: CASGQGVPSEQYF

size: once
J: TRBJ2-3
length: 15
V: TRBV5-1
D: -
DNA: TGCGCCAGCAGCTTGGAAGGCTCCCGCACAGATACGCAGTATTTT
CDR3: CASSLEGSRTDTQYF

size: -
J: TRBJ1-1
length: 13
V: TRBV11-2
D: TRBD1
DNA: TGTGCCAGCAGCTGGGACAGGAACACTGAAGCTTTCTTT
CDR3: CASSWDRNTEAFF

size: -
J: TRBJ1-1
length: 14
V: TRBV29-1
D: TRBD1
DNA: TGCAGCGCTCGGGACAGCAAATTAAACACTGAAGCTTTCTTT
CDR3: CSARDSKLNTEAFF

size: -
J: TRBJ1-3
length: 15
V: TRBV18
D: TRBD1
DNA: TGTGCCAGCTCACCCCAGGGGACAGGGGAAAACACCATATATTTT
CDR3: CASSPQGTGENTIYF

size: -
J: TRBJ2-3
length: 17
V: TRBV5-5
D: TRBD2
DNA: TGTGCCAGCAGCCCCACCTGGCGGGGGGGGCGCACAGATACGCAGTATTTT
CDR3: CASSPTWRGGRTDTQYF

size: -
J: TRBJ2-6
length: 16
V: TRBV6-1
D: -
DNA: TGTGCCAGCAGTGGATCCCCAGGGACTGGGGCCAACGTCCTGACTTTC
CDR3: CASSGSPGTGANVLTF

size: -
J: TRBJ2-4
length: 15
V: TRBV7-9
D: TRBD1
DNA: TGTGCCAGCAGCGGACAGGGGAGGAGATGGGACATTCAGTACTTC
CDR3: CASSGQGRRWDIQYF

size: -
J: TRBJ2-3
length: 19
V: TRBV5-5
D: -
DNA: TGTGCCAGCAGCTCCCGTTTCCTGACAGCCGCCCTTAGCACAGATACGCAGTATTTT
CDR3: CASSSRFLTAALSTDTQYF

size: -
J: TRBJ2-2
length: 17
V: TRBV7-3
D: -
DNA: TGTGCCAGCAGCTTAAATGGCGGACGGTTGAACACCGGGGAGCTGTTTTTT
CDR3: CASSLNGGRLNTGELFF

size: -
J: TRBJ1-6
length: 14
V: TRBV2
D: -
DNA: TGTGCCAGCAGTGATCCCAGCCGGGAGTCACCCCTCCACTTT
CDR3: CASSDPSRESPLHF

size: -
J: TRBJ1-5
length: 12
V: TRBV7-2
D: -
DNA: TGTGCCAGCAGCAAAAGCAATCAGCCCCAGCATTTT
CDR3: CASSKSNQPQHF

size: -
J: TRBJ2-7
length: 12
V: TRBV7-9
D: -
DNA: TGTGCCAGCAGCCCTAACACATACGAGCAGTACTTC
CDR3: CASSPNTYEQYF

size: -
J: TRBJ2-5
length: 17
V: TRBV7-9
D: -
DNA: TGTGCCAGCAGCTTGCCGGTGTCGGTTGGTGGCCGAGAGACCCAGTACTTC
CDR3: CASSLPVSVGGRETQYF

size: -
J: TRBJ1-6
length: 17
V: TRBV19
D: TRBD1
DNA: TGTGCCAGTAGTATAGGGACAGGGGGCGCCAGGAATTCACCCCTCCACTTT
CDR3: CASSIGTGGARNSPLHF

size: -
J: TRBJ2-1
length: 13
V: TRBV7-2
D: -
DNA: TGTGCCAGCAGCTCCTCCGGAGTCTATGAGCAGTTCTTC
CDR3: CASSSSGVYEQFF

size: once
J: TRBJ1-6
length: 15
V: TRBV5-4
D: -
DNA: TGTGCCAGCAGCTCCATCGGGGGGTACAATTCACCCCTCCACTTT
CDR3: CASSSIGGYNSPLHF

size: few
J: TRBJ2-1
length: 18
V: TRBV6-4
D: TRBD2
DNA: TGTGCCAGCAGTGAGGGACTAGCGGGGCGGAGCTCCTACAATGAGCAGTTCTTC
CDR3: CASSEGLAGRSSYNEQFF

size: -
J: TRBJ2-7
length: 15
V: TRBV6-1
D: TRBD1
DNA: TGTGCCAGCAGTGCTGGGACAGGGTGGTCCTACGAGCAGTACTTC
CDR3: CASSAGTGWSYEQYF

size: -
J: TRBJ2-1
length: 11
V: TRBV25-1
D: TRBD1
DNA: TGTGCCAGCATAACAGGGGCTGAGCAGTTCTTC
CDR3: CASITGAEQFF

size: few
J: TRBJ1-3
length: 15
V: TRBV30
D: TRBD1
DNA: TGTGCCTGGAGCCGGGACAGAGCAAACGGAAACACCATATATTTT
CDR3: CAWSRDRANGNTIYF

size: medium-sized
J: TRBJ1-1
length: 14
V: TRBV29-1
D: -
DNA: TGCAGCGTTGCACAGGGTGCTTCGAACACTGAAGCTTTCTTT
CDR3: CSVAQGASNTEAFF

size: -
J: TRBJ1-6
length: 13
V: TRBV30
D: -
DNA: TGTGCCTGGCTGGCTGAACGCGGGCCGAATTTTATATTT
CDR3: CAWLAERGPNFIF

size: -
J: TRBJ1-1
length: 13
V: TRBV6-6
D: -
DNA: TGTGCCAGCAGTTACGCCCAAAACACTGAAGCTTTCTTT
CDR3: CASSYAQNTEAFF

size: once
J: TRBJ1-3
length: 17
V: TRBV6-1
D: -
DNA: TGTGCCAGCAGTGAACCTGGTCAGATCTACTCTGGAAACACCATATATTTT
CDR3: CASSEPGQIYSGNTIYF

size: -
J: TRBJ2-5
length: 15
V: TRBV29-1
D: TRBD2
DNA: TGCAGCGTTGGGGCTAGCGGGGGCCCGGGGGAGACCCAGTACTTC
CDR3: CSVGASGGPGETQYF

size: -
J: TRBJ1-4
length: 15
V: TRBV28
D: -
DNA: TGTGCCAGCAGTGAAACAGGGCCCGTGAATGAAAAACTGTTTTTT
CDR3: CASSETGPVNEKLFF

size: -
J: TRBJ2-3
length: 18
V: TRBV4-1
D: TRBD2
DNA: TGCGCCAGCAGCCCGAGACTAGCGGGGGGAATTAGCACAGATACGCAGTATTTT
CDR3: CASSPRLAGGISTDTQYF

size: -
J: TRBJ1-1
length: 14
V: TRBV7-6
D: -
DNA: TGTGCCAGCAGCCCCGGGGGGGGGTCCACTGAAGCTTTCTTT
CDR3: CASSPGGGSTEAFF

size: -
J: TRBJ1-6
length: 16
V: TRBV5-1
D: TRBD1
DNA: TGCGCCAGCAGCCGGTCTGGGGGACAGTCTAATTCACCCCTCCACTTT
CDR3: CASSRSGGQSNSPLHF

size: -
J: TRBJ1-6
length: 12
V: TRBV19
D: -
DNA: TGTGCCAGAGAGGCTCCTAATTCACCCCTCCACTTT
CDR3: CAREAPNSPLHF

size: once
J: TRBJ1-2
length: 13
V: TRBV11-2
D: -
DNA: TGTGCCAGCAGTTTAGGACAGAACTATGGCTACACCTTC
CDR3: CASSLGQNYGYTF

size: -
J: TRBJ1-6
length: 14
V: TRBV6-1
D: -
DNA: TGTGCCAGCAGTGACCCCTTGGACAATTCACCCCTCCACTTT
CDR3: CASSDPLDNSPLHF

size: once
J: TRBJ2-5
length: 16
V: TRBV28
D: TRBD2
DNA: TGTGCCAGCAGTGCGCCCGGGACTAGCGGGGGTGAGACCCAGTACTTC
CDR3: CASSAPGTSGGETQYF

size: -
J: TRBJ2-1
length: 14
V: TRBV27
D: TRBD2
DNA: TGTGCCAGCAAAGGGCTAGCGGGTATGAATGAGCAGTTCTTC
CDR3: CASKGLAGMNEQFF

size: -
J: TRBJ1-2
length: 15
V: TRBV19
D: -
DNA: TGTGCCAGTAGCGCTGCAGGGGTCGGGAACTATGGCTACACCTTC
CDR3: CASSAAGVGNYGYTF

size: -
J: TRBJ2-3
length: 18
V: TRBV5-4
D: TRBD2
DNA: TGTGCCAGCAGCTCTCCGGGACTAGCGGGGGGTTCCACAGATACGCAGTATTTT
CDR3: CASSSPGLAGGSTDTQYF

size: few
J: TRBJ1-1
length: 12
V: TRBV7-2
D: -
DNA: TGTGCCAGCAGCCCCGACAATACTGAAGCTTTCTTT
CDR3: CASSPDNTEAFF

size: -
J: TRBJ1-1
length: 12
V: TRBV6-1
D: -
DNA: TGTGCCAGCAGCACACGACCGAGTGAAGCTTTCTTT
CDR3: CASSTRPSEAFF

size: -
J: TRBJ1-1
length: 12
V: TRBV29-1
D: -
DNA: TGCAGCGTTGGAGGGGTAAACACTGAAGCTTTCTTT
CDR3: CSVGGVNTEAFF

size: -
J: TRBJ2-7
length: 14
V: TRBV7-2
D: -
DNA: TGTGCCAGCAGCTTAACTGGGAGCTCCTACGAGCAGTACTTC
CDR3: CASSLTGSSYEQYF

size: -
J: TRBJ2-7
length: 14
V: TRBV5-1
D: -
DNA: TGCGCCAGCAGCCCCGGCCAGGGGAGATACGAGCAGTACTTC
CDR3: CASSPGQGRYEQYF

size: -
J: TRBJ1-1
length: 15
V: TRBV19
D: TRBD1
DNA: TGTGCCAGTAGTACATCGACAGGGGGGAACACTGAAGCTTTCTTT
CDR3: CASSTSTGGNTEAFF